This T cell receptor (beta chain) is drawn from a study of T cell repertoires in cytomegalovirus infection. This clonotype came up many times. Each CDR3 protein gets one entry after TCRdb re-called the reads with MiXCR. The table records about 490,000 distinct CDR3 sequences, about 11% of them present only once. The V end was cut by 2 bases, the J end by 8 bases, with 4 bases between. The CDR3 has 11 amino acids. Germline V CDR1 and CDR2: SGHVS, FQNEAQ. Sequencing was done on a sample of PBMCs. This chain links TRBV7-8 with TRBJ2-1; no definite D call. This sequence was found in a human donor in good health (CMV status not recorded). Some clones in this sample may be carry-over from other donors' samples. In nucleotides, the CDR3 is TGTGCCAGCAGCTTATATCATGAGCAGTTCTTC. Residues: CASSLYHEQFF.